This TCR beta chain was profiled in a study of cytomegalovirus exposure and HLA in healthy donors. On the study more broadly: Among roughly 180 million T cells, an earlier analysis found 117 million unique TCR beta sequences. In an early release, HLA-typed donors contributed tens of millions of unique TCR sequences. General observations from the study: Donors were assumed by presence/absence analyses to have roughly uniform sequencing depth. In a later analysis, TCR beta V- and J-gene trimming was associated with a missense DCLRE1C variant.

Of note for this clone: Its antigen is not identified. The same CDR3 also results from other DNA sequences found in this sample.

PCR employed 60 Vbeta and 13 Jbeta primers. Sequenced by immunoSEQ multiplex PCR; TCRdb stores in-frame clones only, minus some. Among 110,000 to 150,000 clones listed, approximately 80% were seen once. Germline-derived CDR1 and CDR2 are LNHDA and SQIVND (reference sequence). The V and J ends lost 1 base and 6 bases, in that order; junction bases with no gene match: 3. CDR3 length: 14 residues. Source material: PBMCs. The clonotype comes from a woman between 18 and 29 years old in good health and CMV-seropositive. The chain couples TRBV19 to TRBJ2-1, with 7 bases identical to TRBD2. CDR3 sequence reads: CASSIGGGPNEQFF. The CDR3 nucleotides read TGTGCCAGTAGTATAGGCGGGGGACCCAATGAGCAGTTCTTC.